This TCR beta chain is from a study of cytomegalovirus exposure and HLA in healthy donors. Study results and caveats: V- and J-gene trimming of TCR beta was linked (in a later analysis) to a missense DCLRE1C variant.

The sample holds a few counts of this clone. The antigen is unknown. V gave up 6 bases and J gave up 3 bases; unmatched junction bases: 4. The CDR3 is 15 residues long. Germline V gives CDR1 SEHNR, CDR2 FQNEAQ (reference sequence). Vbeta (60) and Jbeta (13) primers were used in the PCR. Assay: immunoSEQ multiplex PCR; the TCRdb copy retains only in-frame clones and omits some. The sample records about 150,000 clones, roughly 78% being singletons. This TCR derives from a woman between 50 and 59 years old in good health and CMV-seropositive. This sequence joins TRBV7-9 and TRBJ2-3, with 12 bases that match TRBD2. Sequenced: PBMCs. The CDR3 spells CASRDGLAGTDTQYF. The CDR3 DNA sequence: TGTGCCAGCAGGGATGGACTAGCGGGGACAGATACGCAGTATTTT.